This TCR beta chain was recorded in a study of T-cell memory formation after mild COVID-19. Per germline, CDR1 SGHTA and CDR2 FQGNSA. The CDR3 is 16 amino acids. With respect to this clonotype: This clone may be a read error of a much larger clone one base away.

TCRdb used MiXCR to reprocess the 5' RACE reads, holding one entry per CDR3 protein. The sample lists around 250,000 distinct CDR3 sequences, approximately 15% seen once, with 20% to 25% in the top ten. This clonotype was sampled from a young man who had mild COVID-19 (a few samples of this study predate the infection). Cell type and time point are not known. Sequencing input: PBMCs or a T cell subset sorted from them (not recorded which). The V call is TRBV7-2, the J call TRBJ2-5; either TRBD1 or TRBD2 may fit D (6 bases each). CDR3 nucleotides: TGTGCCAGCAGCGCCCAAGGGACCAATAGCGGACAGACCCAGCACTTC. Residues: CASSAQGTNSGQTQHF.